This TCR beta chain was recovered during a study of T cells in Graves' hyperthyroidism and ophthalmopathy. Study results and limitations: Blood also contained most expanded thyroid clonotypes above 0.001.

Trimming left V 3 bases short and J 8 bases short, with 7 bases between. This CDR3 is 11 amino acids long. Exclusion of a patient resulted from uncontrolled infection, other autoimmune disease, pregnancy or lactation. RNA transcripts yielded amplified TCR beta CDR3 regions. In the first-round RT-PCR of the TCR CDR3, the HTBI primer set was used. Each CDR3 protein is one row after TCRdb ran MiXCR on the multiplex PCR reads. The sample lists about 290,000 distinct CDR3 sequences; around a sixth were seen once. Only a few counts were recorded for this clonotype. Antigen unknown. This receptor was obtained from a man between 25 and 39 years old with Graves' hyperthyroidism. Source material: blood. V is TRBV12-3 or TRBV12-4 and J is TRBJ1-1; the D is unclear. The CDR3 here is CASSFAREAFF. CDR3 bases: TGTGCCAGCAGTTTTGCGCGAGAAGCTTTCTTT.